The clone carrying this T cell receptor beta chain was seen a single time. Per the germline V gene, CDR1 is LNHDA and CDR2 is SQIVND (reference sequence). This CDR3 is built from 14 residues. V was cut by 5 bases and J by 7 bases, with 17 bases left in between. This specimen comes from a study of blood T cell repertoires in COVID-19. Study in general: Sample material is recorded as cDNA or gDNA derived from T cells, B-cell-depleted T cells, or PBMCs.

Clones were sequenced by immunoSEQ multiplex PCR, and TCRdb holds only the in-frame ones, with some missing. The sample records over 200,000 clones, 85% to 90% being singletons. The sequence was collected from a man between 25 and 39 years old with COVID-19, enrolled during active disease. Sequencing was carried out using peripheral blood. The genes are TRBV19 and TRBJ1-2, with D possibly matching TRBD1 (6 bases). CDR3 amino acids: CASSLQGQWGGYTF. In DNA form, the CDR3 reads TGTGCCAGTAGTCTCCAAGGACAGTGGGGTGGCTACACCTTC.